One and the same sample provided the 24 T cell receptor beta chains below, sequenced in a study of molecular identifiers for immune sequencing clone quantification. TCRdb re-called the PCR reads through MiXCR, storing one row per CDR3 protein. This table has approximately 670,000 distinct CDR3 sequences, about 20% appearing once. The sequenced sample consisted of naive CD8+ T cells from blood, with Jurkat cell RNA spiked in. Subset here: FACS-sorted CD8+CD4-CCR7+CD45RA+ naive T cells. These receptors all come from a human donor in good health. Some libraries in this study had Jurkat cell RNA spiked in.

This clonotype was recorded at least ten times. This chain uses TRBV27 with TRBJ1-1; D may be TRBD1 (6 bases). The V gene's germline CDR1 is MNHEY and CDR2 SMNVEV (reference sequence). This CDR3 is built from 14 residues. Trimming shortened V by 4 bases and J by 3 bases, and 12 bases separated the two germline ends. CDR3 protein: CASSWGRGDTEAFF. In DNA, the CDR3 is TGTGCCAGCAGTTGGGGGAGGGGGGACACTGAAGCTTTCTTT.

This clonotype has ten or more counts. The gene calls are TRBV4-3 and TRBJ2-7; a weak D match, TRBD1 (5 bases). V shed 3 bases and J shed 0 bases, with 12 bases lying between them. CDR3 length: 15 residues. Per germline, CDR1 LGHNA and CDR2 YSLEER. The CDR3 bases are TGCGCCAGCAGCCAGGGTCGACAGAGCTCCTACGAGCAGTACTTC. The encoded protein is CASSQGRQSSYEQYF.

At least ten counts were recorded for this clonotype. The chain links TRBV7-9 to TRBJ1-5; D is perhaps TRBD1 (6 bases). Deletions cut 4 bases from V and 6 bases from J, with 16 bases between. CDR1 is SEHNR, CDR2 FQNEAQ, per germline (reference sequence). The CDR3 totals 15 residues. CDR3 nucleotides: TGTGCCAGCAGCTCAAAGGGACATATCGGTCAGCCCCAGCATTTT. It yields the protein CASSSKGHIGQPQHF.

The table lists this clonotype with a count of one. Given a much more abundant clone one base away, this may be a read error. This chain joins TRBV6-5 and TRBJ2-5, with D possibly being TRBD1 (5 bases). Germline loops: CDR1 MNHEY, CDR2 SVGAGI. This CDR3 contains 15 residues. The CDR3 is CASRLRTSHREAQYF. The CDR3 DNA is TGTGCCAGCAGACTCCGGACATCTCATCGAGAGGCCCAGTACTTC.

The CDR3 sequence: CASRRGGASGGQETQYF. CDR3 nucleotides: TGTGCCAGCAGGAGGGGAGGGGCTAGCGGGGGCCAAGAGACCCAGTACTTC. The chain employs TRBV13 and TRBJ2-5; 10 nucleotides line up with TRBD2. J gave up 1 base and V 6 bases, and 11 bases lay outside the gene matches. Germline V lookup: CDR1 PRHDT, CDR2 FYEKMQ (reference sequence). The CDR3 consists of 17 residues.

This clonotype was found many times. The CDR3 loop is CASSQGGRGQTQYF. The CDR3 nucleotides read TGCGCCAGCAGCCAGGGGGGCAGGGGGCAGACCCAGTACTTC. V is TRBV4-1 and J is TRBJ2-5; 8 bases agree with TRBD1. With 3 bases clipped from V and 6 bases from J, the junction kept 6 bases outside the gene matches. Germline V gives CDR1 MGHRA, CDR2 YSYEKL. The CDR3 is made up of 14 amino acids.

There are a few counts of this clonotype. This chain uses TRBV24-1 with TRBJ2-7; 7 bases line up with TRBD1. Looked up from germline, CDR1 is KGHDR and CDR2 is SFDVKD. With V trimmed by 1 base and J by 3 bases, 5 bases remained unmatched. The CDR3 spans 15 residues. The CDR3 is CATSDLRGGVYEQYF. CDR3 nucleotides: TGTGCCACCAGTGATTTACGAGGGGGCGTCTACGAGCAGTACTTC.

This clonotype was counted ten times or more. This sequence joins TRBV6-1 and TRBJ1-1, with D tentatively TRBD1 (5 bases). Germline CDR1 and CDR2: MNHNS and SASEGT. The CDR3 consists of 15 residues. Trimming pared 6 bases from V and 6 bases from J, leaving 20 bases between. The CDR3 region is CASRPGNDFMAEAFF. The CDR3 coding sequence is TGTGCCAGCAGGCCAGGGAATGATTTTATGGCTGAAGCTTTCTTT.

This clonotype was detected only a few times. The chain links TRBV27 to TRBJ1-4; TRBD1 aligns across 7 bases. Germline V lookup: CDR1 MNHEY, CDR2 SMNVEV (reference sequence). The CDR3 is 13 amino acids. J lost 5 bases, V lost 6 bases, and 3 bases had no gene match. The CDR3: CASSPGQNEKLFF. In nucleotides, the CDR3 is TGTGCCAGCAGCCCGGGACAGAATGAAAAACTGTTTTTT. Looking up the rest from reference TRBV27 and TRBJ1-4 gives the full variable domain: EAQVTQNPRYLITVTGKKLTVTCSQNMNHEYMSWYRQDPGLGLRQIYYSMNVEVTDKGDVPEGYKVSRKEKRNFPLILESPSPNQTSLYFCASSPGQNEKLFFGSGTQLSVL.

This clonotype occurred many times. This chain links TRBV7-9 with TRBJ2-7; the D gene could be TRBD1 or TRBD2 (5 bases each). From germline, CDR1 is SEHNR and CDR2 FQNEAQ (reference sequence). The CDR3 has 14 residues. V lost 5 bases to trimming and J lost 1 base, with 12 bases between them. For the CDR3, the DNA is TGTGCCAGCAGCCACGGGGCCATTTCCTACGAGCAGTACTTC. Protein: CASSHGAISYEQYF. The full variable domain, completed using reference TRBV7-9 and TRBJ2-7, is DTGVSQNPRHKITKRGQNVTFRCDPISEHNRLYWYRQTLGQGPEFLTYFQNEAQLEKSRLLSDRFSAERPKGSFSTLEIQRTEQGDSAMYLCASSHGAISYEQYFGPGTRLTVT.

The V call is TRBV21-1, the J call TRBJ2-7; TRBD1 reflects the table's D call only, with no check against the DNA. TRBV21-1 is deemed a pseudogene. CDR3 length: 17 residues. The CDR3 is CASSEKLGTGEGYEQYF. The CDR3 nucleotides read TGTGCCAGCAGCGAAAAACTTGGGACAGGGGAAGGCTACGAGCAGTACTTC.

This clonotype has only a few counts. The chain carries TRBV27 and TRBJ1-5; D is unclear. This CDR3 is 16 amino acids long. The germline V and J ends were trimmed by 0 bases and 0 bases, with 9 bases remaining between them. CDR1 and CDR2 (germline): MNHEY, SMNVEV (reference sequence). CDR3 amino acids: CASSLSSHYSNQPQHF. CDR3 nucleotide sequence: TGTGCCAGCAGTTTATCGTCACACTATAGCAATCAGCCCCAGCATTTT.

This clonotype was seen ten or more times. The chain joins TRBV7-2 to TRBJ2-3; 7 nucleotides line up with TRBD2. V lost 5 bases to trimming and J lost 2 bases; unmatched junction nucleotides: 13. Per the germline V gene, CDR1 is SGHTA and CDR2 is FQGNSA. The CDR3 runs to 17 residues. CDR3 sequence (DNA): TGTGCCAGCAGCCACCTGCAATTAGCGGGCGTCACAGATACGCAGTATTTT. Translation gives CASSHLQLAGVTDTQYF.

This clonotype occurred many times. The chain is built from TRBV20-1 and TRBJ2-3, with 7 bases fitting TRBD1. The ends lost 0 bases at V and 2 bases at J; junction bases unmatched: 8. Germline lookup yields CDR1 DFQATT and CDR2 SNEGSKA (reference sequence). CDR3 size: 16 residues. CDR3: CSARDLVDRVTDTQYF. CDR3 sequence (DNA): TGCAGTGCTAGAGATCTTGTTGACAGGGTCACAGATACGCAGTATTTT.

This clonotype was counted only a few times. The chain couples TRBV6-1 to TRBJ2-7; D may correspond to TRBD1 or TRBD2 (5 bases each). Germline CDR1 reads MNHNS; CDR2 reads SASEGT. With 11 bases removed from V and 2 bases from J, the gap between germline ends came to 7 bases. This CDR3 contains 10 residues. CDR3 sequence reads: CAGGTYEQYF. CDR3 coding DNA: TGTGCCGGGGGAACCTACGAGCAGTACTTC.

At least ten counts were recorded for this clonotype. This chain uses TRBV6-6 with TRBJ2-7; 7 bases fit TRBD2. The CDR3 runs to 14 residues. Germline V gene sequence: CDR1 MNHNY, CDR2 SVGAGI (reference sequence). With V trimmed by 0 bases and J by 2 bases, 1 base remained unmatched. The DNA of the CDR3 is TGTGCCAGCAGTTACTCCGGGACTACCTACGAGCAGTACTTC. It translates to CASSYSGTTYEQYF.

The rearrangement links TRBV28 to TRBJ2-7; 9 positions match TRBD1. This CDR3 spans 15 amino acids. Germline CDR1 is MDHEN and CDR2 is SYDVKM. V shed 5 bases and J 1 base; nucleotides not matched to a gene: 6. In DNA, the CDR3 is TGTGCCAGCAGTAACTTAGGACAGGGGTCCTACGAGCAGTACTTC. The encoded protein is CASSNLGQGSYEQYF.

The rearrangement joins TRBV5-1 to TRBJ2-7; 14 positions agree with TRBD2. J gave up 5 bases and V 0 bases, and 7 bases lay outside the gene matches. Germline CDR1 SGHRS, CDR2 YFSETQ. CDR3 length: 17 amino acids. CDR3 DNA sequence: TGCGCCAGCAGCTTGGGGACTAGCGGGGGGCTACTGGACGAGCAGTACTTC. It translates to CASSLGTSGGLLDEQYF.

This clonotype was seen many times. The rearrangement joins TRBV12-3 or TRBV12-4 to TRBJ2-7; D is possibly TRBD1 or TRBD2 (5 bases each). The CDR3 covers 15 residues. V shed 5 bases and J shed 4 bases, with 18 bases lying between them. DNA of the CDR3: TGTGCCAGCAGTCCCGGGACCACCGGAGAATACGAGCAGTACTTC. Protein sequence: CASSPGTTGEYEQYF.

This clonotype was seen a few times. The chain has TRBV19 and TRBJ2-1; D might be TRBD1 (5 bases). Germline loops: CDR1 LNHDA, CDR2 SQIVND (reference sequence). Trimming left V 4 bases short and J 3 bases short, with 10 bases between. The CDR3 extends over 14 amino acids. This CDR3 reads CASSTNRNYNEQFF. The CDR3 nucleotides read TGTGCCAGTAGTACTAACAGGAACTACAATGAGCAGTTCTTC.

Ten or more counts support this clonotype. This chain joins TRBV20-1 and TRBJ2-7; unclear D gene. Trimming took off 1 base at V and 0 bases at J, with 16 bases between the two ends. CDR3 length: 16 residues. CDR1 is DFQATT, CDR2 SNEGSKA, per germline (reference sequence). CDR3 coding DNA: TGCAGTGCTAGAGTTCCTTCGGCTTGGAACTCCTACGAGCAGTACTTC. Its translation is CSARVPSAWNSYEQYF.

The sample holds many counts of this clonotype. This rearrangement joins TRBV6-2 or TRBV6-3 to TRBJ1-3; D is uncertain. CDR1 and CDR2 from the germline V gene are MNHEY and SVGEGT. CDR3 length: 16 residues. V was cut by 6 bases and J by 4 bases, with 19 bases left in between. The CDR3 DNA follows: TGTGCCAGCAGCCACGGAGGTGCAGTTGGAGGAAACACCATATATTTT. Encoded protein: CASSHGGAVGGNTIYF.

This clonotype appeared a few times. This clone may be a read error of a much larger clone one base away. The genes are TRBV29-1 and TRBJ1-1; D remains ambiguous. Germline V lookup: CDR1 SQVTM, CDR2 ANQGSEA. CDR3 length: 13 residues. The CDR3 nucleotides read TGCGGCGTTCCGACGGAGATGAACACTGAAGCTTTCTTT. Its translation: CGVPTEMNTEAFF.

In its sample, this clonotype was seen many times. In DNA form, the CDR3 reads TGTGCCAGTAGTATAGTCCACAGGGAGTACGAGCAGTACTTC. Its translation: CASSIVHREYEQYF. This sequence joins TRBV19 and TRBJ2-7; D is perhaps TRBD1 (6 bases). The V end lost 1 base, the J end lost 4 bases, and 11 bases lay between the germline ends. Per the germline V gene, CDR1 is LNHDA and CDR2 is SQIVND (reference sequence). The CDR3 length is 14 residues.